The sequence of this T cell receptor (beta chain) was determined in a study of regulatory T cells in long-lasting Graves disease. Arm-PCR of CDR3 regions with iRepertoire HTBI primers generated TCR beta libraries. TCRdb re-called the multiplex PCR reads with MiXCR, one entry per CDR3 protein. The sample gives more than 300,000 distinct CDR3 sequences, around 16% of which show up once; 20% to 25% is in the top ten. This clonotype appeared many times. The CDR3 runs to 14 residues. The ends were cut back, 3 bases at V and 4 bases at J, with 12 bases in the middle. Germline V lookup: CDR1 MNHEY, CDR2 SMNVEV (reference sequence). The time point here: newly diagnosed GD, antithyroid drugs for less than 3 months. PBMC RNA was the source of the TCR library.

The sequences come from peripheral blood mononuclear cells (PBMCs), collected at new diagnosis, from a patient treated with antithyroid drugs. The clonotype originates from a female donor with Graves disease. The chain links TRBV27 to TRBJ1-2; D is possibly TRBD1 (6 bases). CDR3 nucleotide sequence: TGTGCCAGCAGTTTCCGGGGGCTAAGCTATGGCTACACCTTC. Translating gives CASSFRGLSYGYTF.